This paragraph covers one TCR beta chain sequence. Its target is unknown. These data are taken from a study of cytomegalovirus exposure and HLA in healthy donors. Study-wide results and caveats: Previous analysis showed most TCR beta V segments were productive about 90% or about 30% of the time.

PCR employed 60 Vbeta and 13 Jbeta primers. Profiling relied on immunoSEQ multiplex PCR, and the TCRdb table lists in-frame clones only, not all of them. The sample records 180,000 or so clones, 76% being singletons. The material sequenced was PBMCs. This TCR derives from a woman in her 30s in good health and CMV-seropositive.

The CDR3 DNA is TGTGCCAGCAGGCGAACGGACAGGGGTTATGGCTACACCTTC. Residues: CASRRTDRGYGYTF. This chain joins TRBV6-5 and TRBJ1-2, with 9 bases lining up with TRBD1. The V gene end was trimmed by 6 bases and the J gene end by 5 bases; junction bases not matched to a gene: 7. The germline V gene encodes CDR1 MNHEY and CDR2 SVGAGI. The CDR3 spans 14 residues.